This T cell receptor beta chain was recovered during a study of shared clonotypes between healthy human individuals. Several immunoSEQ plates held equal portions of the genomic DNA taken from each subset. Sequencing was performed with immunoSEQ multiplex PCR; in TCRdb, only in-frame clones are kept and a portion is missing. Of 470,000 or so clones listed, 65% to 85% are singletons. V lost 7 bases, J lost 8 bases, and 20 bases lay in between. The CDR3 has 14 amino acids. Germline CDR1 reads SGHTA; CDR2 reads FQGNSA. This clonotype was sampled from a woman aged 40 to 50 in good health. Some clones in this sample may be carry-over from other donors' samples. The chain joins TRBV7-2 to TRBJ1-2, with D unresolved. The sample comprised PBMCs. The CDR3 is CASTLVGGPGGYTF. The CDR3 region has the DNA TGTGCCAGCACCCTAGTGGGTGGGCCCGGGGGCTACACCTTC.